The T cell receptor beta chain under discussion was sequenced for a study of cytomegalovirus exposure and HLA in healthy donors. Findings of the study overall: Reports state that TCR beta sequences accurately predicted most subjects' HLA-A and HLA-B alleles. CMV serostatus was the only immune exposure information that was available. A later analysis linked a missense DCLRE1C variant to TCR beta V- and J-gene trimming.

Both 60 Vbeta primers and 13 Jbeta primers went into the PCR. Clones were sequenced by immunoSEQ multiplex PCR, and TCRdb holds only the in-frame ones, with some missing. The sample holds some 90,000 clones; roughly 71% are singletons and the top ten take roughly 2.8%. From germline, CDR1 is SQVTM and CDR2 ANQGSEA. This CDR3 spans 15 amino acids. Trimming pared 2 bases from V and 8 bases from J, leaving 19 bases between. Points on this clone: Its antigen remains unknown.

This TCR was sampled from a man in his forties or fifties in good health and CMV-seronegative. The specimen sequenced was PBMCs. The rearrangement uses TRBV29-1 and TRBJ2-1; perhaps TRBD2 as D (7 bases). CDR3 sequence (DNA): TGCAGCGTTGAACTTTGGGGGGGGCCAGGGGATGAGCAGTTCTTC. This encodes CSVELWGGPGDEQFF.